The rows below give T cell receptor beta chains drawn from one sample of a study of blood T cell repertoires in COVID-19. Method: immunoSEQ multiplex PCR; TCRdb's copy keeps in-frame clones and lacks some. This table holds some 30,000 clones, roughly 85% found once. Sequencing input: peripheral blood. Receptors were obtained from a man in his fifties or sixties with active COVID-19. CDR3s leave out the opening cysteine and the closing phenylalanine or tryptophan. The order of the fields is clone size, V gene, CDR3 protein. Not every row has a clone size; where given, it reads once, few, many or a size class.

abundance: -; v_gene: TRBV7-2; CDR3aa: ASSFILAGAINEQF
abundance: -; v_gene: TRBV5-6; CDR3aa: ASSLGGLNTDTQY
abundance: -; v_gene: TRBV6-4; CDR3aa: ASICGGTSTDTQY
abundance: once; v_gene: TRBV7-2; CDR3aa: ASSFRRGDEQY
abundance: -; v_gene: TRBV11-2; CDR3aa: ASSLTGRHLNEQF
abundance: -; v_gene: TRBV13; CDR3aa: ASSLQGLAGGWMDEQY
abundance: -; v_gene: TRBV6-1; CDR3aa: ASSDRNRGHNEKLF
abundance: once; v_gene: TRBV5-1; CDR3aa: ASSDAPGVGRGEQY
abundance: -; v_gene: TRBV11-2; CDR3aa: ASSLDYYNEQF
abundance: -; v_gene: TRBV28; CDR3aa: ASSPRLAGGPWSYNEQF
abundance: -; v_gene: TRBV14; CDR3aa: ASSPGQGGYGYT
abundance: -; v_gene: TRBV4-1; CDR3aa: ASRTKAGTSGRSSYNEQF
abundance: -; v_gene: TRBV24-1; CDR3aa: ATSNRDSGANVLT
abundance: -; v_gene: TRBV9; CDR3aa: ASSRGEPYNEQF
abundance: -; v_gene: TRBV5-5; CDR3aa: ASSLGPTGLRNQPQH
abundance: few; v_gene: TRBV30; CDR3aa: AWSGTADGYT
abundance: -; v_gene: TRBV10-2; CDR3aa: ASSDNQGWVYNTEAF
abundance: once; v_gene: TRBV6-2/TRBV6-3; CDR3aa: ASSFRDSTMNTEAF
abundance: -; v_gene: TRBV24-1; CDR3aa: ATSGLTSGASDTQY
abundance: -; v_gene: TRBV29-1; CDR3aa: SAGKRDSNNEQF
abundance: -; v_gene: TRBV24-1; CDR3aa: ATSDSRAATYNEQF
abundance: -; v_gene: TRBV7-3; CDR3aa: ASSPPGQVRGEQF
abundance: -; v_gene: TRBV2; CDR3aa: ASLVRQGARDTQY
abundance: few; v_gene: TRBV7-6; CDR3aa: ASSPGQGERDEQF